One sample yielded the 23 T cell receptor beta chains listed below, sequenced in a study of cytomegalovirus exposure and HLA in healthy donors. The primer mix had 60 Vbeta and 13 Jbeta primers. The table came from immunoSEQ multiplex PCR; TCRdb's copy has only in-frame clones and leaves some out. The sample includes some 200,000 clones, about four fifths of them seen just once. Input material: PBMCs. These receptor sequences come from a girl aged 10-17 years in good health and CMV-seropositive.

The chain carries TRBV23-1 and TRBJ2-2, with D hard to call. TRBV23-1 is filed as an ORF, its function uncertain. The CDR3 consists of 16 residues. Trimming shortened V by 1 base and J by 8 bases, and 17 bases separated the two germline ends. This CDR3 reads CASSQYGPPGSGELFF. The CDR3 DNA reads TGCGCCAGCAGTCAATATGGTCCCCCGGGTTCGGGGGAGCTGTTTTTT.

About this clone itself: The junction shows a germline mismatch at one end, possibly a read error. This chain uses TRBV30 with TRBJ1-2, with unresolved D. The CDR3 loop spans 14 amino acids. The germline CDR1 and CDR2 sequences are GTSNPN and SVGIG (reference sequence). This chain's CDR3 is CAWSVGSPRDGYPF. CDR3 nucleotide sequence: TGTGCCTGGAGTGTGGGCTCACCCCGGGATGGCTACCCCTTC.

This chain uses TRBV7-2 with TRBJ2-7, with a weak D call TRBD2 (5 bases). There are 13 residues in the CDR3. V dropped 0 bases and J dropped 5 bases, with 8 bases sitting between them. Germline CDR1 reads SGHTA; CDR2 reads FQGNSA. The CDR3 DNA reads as TGTGCCAGCAGCTTAGCTAGGGAGAACGAGCAGTACTTC. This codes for CASSLARENEQYF. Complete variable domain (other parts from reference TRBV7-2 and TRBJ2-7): GAGVSQSPSNKVTEKGKDVELRCDPISGHTALYWYRQSLGQGLEFLIYFQGNSAPDKSGLPSDRFSAERTGGSVSTLTIQRTQQEDSAVYLCASSLARENEQYFGPGTRLTVT.

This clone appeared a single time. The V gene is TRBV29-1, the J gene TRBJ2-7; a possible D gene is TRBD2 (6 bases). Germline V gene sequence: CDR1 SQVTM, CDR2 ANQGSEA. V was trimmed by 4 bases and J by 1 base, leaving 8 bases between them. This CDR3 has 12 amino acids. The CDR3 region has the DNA TGCAGCGTTGCGGCGGGATCCTACGAGCAGTACTTC. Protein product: CSVAAGSYEQYF.

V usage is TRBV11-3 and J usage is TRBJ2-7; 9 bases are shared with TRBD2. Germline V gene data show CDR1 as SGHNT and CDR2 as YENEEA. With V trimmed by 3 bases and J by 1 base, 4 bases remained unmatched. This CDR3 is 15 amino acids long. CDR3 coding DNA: TGTGCCAGCAGCTTTAAGACTAGCGGATCCTACGAGCAGTACTTC. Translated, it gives CASSFKTSGSYEQYF. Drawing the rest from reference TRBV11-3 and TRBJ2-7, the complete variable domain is EAGVVQSPRYKIIEKKQPVAFWCNPISGHNTLYWYLQNLGQGPELLIRYENEEAVDDSQLPKDRFSAERLKGVDSTLKIQPAELGDSAVYLCASSFKTSGSYEQYFGPGTRLTVT.

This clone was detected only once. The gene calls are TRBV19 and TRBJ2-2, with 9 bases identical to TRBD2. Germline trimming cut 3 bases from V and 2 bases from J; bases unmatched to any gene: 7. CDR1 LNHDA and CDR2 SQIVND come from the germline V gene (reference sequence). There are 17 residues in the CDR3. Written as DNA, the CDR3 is TGTGCCAGTAGTATCCCCGCTAGCGGGGTTAACACCGGGGAGCTGTTTTTT. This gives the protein CASSIPASGVNTGELFF.

CDR3 region: CASRQTGEAFF. Written as DNA, the CDR3 is TGTGCCAGCAGACAGACAGGCGAAGCTTTCTTT. The gene calls are TRBV4-2 and TRBJ1-1; TRBD1 might be the D (6 bases). V was trimmed by 6 bases and J by 8 bases, leaving 10 bases between them. The CDR3 has 11 amino acids. Germline-derived CDR1 and CDR2 are LGHNA and YNFKEQ.

The CDR3 nucleotides are TGTGCCAGCAGCTTAGGACAAGGCACTGAAGCTTTCTTT. This codes for CASSLGQGTEAFF. The V gene is TRBV7-9, the J gene TRBJ1-1; D is unresolved. Trimming shortened V by 1 base and J by 4 bases, and 7 bases separated the two germline ends. The CDR3 loop spans 13 amino acids. Germline CDR1 reads SEHNR; CDR2 reads FQNEAQ (reference sequence). Filled out from reference TRBV7-9 and TRBJ1-1, the complete variable domain reads DTGVSQNPRHKITKRGQNVTFRCDPISEHNRLYWYRQTLGQGPEFLTYFQNEAQLEKSRLLSDRFSAERPKGSFSTLEIQRTEQGDSAMYLCASSLGQGTEAFFGQGTRLTVV.

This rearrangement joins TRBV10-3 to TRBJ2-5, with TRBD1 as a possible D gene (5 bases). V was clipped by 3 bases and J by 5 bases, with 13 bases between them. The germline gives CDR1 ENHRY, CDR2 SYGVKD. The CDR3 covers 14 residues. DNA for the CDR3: TGTGCCATCAGTGAAATGGGGCCCGAGGAGACCCAGTACTTC. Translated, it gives CAISEMGPEETQYF.

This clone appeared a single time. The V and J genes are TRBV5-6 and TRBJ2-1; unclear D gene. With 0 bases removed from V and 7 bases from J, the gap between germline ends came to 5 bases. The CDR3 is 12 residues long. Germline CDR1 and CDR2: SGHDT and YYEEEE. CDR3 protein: CASSLVQNEQFF. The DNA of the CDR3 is TGTGCCAGCAGCTTGGTCCAGAATGAGCAGTTCTTC.

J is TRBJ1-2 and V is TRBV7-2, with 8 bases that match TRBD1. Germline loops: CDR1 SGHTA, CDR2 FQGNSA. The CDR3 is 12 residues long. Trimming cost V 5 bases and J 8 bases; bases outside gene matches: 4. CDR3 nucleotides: TGTGCCAGCAGCAACAGGGACAGGGGCTACACCTTC. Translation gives CASSNRDRGYTF.

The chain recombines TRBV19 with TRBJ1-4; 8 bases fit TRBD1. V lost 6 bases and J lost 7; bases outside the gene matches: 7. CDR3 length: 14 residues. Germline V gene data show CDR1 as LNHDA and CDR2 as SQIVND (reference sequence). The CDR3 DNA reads TGTGCCAGTAGGGCGGCAGGGGGCGGTGAAAAACTGTTTTTT. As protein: CASRAAGGGEKLFF. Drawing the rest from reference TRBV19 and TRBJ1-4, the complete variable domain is DGGITQSPKYLFRKEGQNVTLSCEQNLNHDAMYWYRQDPGQGLRLIYYSQIVNDFQKGDIAEGYSVSREKKESFPLTVTSAQKNPTAFYLCASRAAGGGEKLFFGSGTQLSVL.

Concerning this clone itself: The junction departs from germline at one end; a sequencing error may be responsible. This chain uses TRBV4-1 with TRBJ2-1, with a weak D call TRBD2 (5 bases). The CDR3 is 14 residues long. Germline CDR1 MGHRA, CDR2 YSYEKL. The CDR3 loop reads CASSQEHLTGSEIF. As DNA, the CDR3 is TGCGCCAGCAGCCAAGAACATCTTACGGGATCGGAGATCTTC.

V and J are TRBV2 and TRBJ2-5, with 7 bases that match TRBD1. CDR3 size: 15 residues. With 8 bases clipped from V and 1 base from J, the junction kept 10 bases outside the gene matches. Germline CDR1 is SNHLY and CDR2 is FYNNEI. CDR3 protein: CASLNPGQIQETQYF. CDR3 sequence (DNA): TGTGCCAGCCTCAATCCGGGACAGATCCAAGAGACCCAGTACTTC. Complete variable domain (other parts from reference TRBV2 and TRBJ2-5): EPEVTQTPSHQVTQMGQEVILRCVPISNHLYFYWYRQILGQKVEFLVSFYNNEISEKSEIFDDQFSVERPDGSNFTLKIRSTKLEDSAMYFCASLNPGQIQETQYFGPGTRLLVL.

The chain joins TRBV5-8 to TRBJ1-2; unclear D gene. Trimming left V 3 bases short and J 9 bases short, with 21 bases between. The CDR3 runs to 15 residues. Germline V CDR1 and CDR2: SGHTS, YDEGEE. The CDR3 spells CASSSPRDPYVSYTF. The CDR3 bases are TGTGCCAGCAGCTCCCCTAGAGATCCTTATGTCAGCTACACCTTC.

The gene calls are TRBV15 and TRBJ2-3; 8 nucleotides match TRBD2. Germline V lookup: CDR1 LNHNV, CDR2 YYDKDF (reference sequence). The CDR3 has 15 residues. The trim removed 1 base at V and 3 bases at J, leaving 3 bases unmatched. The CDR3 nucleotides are TGTGCCACCAGCAGAGTCCCGGGGGGGACAGATACGCAGTATTTT. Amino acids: CATSRVPGGTDTQYF.

CDR3 loop: CASSLASSGGEETQYF. CDR3 sequence (DNA): TGTGCCAGCAGCTTAGCGTCTAGCGGGGGGGAGGAGACCCAGTACTTC. The chain links TRBV7-2 to TRBJ2-5; 12 bases line up with TRBD2. The trim removed 0 bases at V and 5 bases at J, leaving 4 bases unmatched. Germline CDR1 SGHTA, CDR2 FQGNSA. This CDR3 comprises 16 residues.

CDR3 nucleotide sequence: TGTGCCAGCAGCCAAGCGGGACAGGGCTACGAGCAGTACTTC. Translated, it gives CASSQAGQGYEQYF. The rearrangement uses TRBV4-2 and TRBJ2-7, with 9 bases aligning to TRBD1. The CDR3 totals 14 residues. CDR1 is LGHNA and CDR2 is YNFKEQ in the germline V gene. The ends lost 1 base at V and 3 bases at J; junction bases unmatched: 1.

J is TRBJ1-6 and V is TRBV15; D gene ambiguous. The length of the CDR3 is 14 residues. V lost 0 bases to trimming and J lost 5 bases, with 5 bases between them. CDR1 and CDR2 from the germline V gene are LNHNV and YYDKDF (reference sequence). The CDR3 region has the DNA TGTGCCACCAGCAGAGATCTCGATAATTCACCCCTCCACTTT. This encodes CATSRDLDNSPLHF.

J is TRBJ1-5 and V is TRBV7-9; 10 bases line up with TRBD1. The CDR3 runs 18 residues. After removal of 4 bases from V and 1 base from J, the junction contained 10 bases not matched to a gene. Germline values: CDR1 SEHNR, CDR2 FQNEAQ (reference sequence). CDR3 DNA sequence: TGTGCCAGCAGCTATATAGGGGGGACAGGGGTGAGCAATCAGCCCCAGCATTTT. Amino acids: CASSYIGGTGVSNQPQHF.

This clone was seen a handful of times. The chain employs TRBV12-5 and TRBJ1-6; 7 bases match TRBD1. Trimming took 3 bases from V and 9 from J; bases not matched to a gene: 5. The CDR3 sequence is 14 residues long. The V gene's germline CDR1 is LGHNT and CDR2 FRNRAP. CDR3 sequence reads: CASGLQGNGSPLHF. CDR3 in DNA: TGTGCTAGTGGTTTACAGGGGAATGGTTCACCCCTCCACTTT.

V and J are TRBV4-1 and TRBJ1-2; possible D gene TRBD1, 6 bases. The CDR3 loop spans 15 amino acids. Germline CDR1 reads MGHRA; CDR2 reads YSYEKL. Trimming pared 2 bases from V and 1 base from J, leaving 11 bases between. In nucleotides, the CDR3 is TGCGCCAGCAGCCAAAACAGGGCAAGTAACTATGGCTACACCTTC. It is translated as CASSQNRASNYGYTF.

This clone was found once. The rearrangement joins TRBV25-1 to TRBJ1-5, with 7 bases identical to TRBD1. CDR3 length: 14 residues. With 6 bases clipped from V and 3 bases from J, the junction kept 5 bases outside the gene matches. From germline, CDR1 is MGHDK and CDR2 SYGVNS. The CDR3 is CASRETGSNQPQHF. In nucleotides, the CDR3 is TGTGCCAGCAGAGAGACAGGGTCCAATCAGCCCCAGCATTTT.